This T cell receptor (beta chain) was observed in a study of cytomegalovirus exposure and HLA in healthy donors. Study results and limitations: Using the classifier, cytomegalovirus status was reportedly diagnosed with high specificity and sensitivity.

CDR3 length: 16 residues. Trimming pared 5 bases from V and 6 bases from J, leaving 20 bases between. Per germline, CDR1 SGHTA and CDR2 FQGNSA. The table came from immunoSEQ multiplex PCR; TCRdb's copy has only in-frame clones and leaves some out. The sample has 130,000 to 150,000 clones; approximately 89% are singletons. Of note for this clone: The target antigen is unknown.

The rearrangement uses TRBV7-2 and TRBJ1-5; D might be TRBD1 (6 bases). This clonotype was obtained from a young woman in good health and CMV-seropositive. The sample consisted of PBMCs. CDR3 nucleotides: TGTGCCAGCAGCCCCGAAGCCAGGGGCACGGGTCAGCCCCAGCATTTT. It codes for CASSPEARGTGQPQHF.